These T cell receptor beta chains were read from a single sample in a study of regulatory T cells in long-lasting Graves disease. TCRdb itself ran the multiplex PCR reads through MiXCR, one entry per CDR3 protein. The table lists roughly 420,000 distinct CDR3 sequences, around 15% of them singletons. These sequences were also reported in another study, on T cells in Graves' hyperthyroidism and ophthalmopathy.

Here the sequenced sample was peripheral blood mononuclear cells (PBMCs), taken at new diagnosis, from a patient treated with antithyroid drugs. The receptors were gathered from a woman younger than 45 with Graves disease. CDR3s leave out the opening cysteine and the closing phenylalanine or tryptophan.

TRBJ2-7 TRBV15 ATSRDPPESSYEQY
TRBJ2-5 TRBV6-2/TRBV6-3 ASAGGVLPTPQS
TRBJ1-2 TRBV5-1 ASSRDNGLYGYT
TRBJ2-7 TRBV15 ATSRDQTGGKDEQY
TRBJ2-3 TRBV20-1 SARDWSSGTLTDTQY
TRBJ2-5 TRBV7-2 ASSLLGLAGETQY
TRBJ2-3 TRBV20-1 SARTSTDTQY
TRBJ2-5 TRBV7-9 ASSLGQGMETQY
TRBJ1-6 TRBV9 ASSVGQANNSPLH
TRBJ1-5 TRBV19 ASSSTVLDKAQH
TRBJ2-1 TRBV7-2 ASRLGSNEQF
TRBJ1-1 TRBV12-3/TRBV12-4 ASSFLGQGNTEAF
TRBJ2-3 TRBV12-3/TRBV12-4 ASSFLAGDVTDTQY
TRBJ2-7 TRBV12-3/TRBV12-4 ASSTVSGNSYEQY
TRBJ1-4 TRBV18 ASSRTLADQNEKLF
TRBJ2-5 TRBV25-1 ASSLDRAVQETQY
TRBJ1-1 TRBV3-1 ASSRGSANTEAF
TRBJ1-1 TRBV12-5 ASGRDTTTAF
TRBJ2-7 TRBV6-1 ASSEPWLADSYEQY
TRBJ2-3 TRBV28 ASSSQRGGLLKTQY
TRBJ1-1 TRBV5-5 ASSRGVVTEAF
TRBJ2-7 TRBV28 ASSTSQGLAGTYEQY
TRBJ2-1 TRBV14 ASSDFRRRDYNEQF
TRBJ2-1 TRBV20-1 SAIPTVTRYNEQF
TRBJ2-5 TRBV24-1 ATSDQIQETQY
TRBJ2-2 TRBV2 ASKGLAGNTGELF
TRBJ2-5 TRBV20-1 SARAGDRGIEETQY
TRBJ1-1 TRBV5-1 ASSPVQLGTEAF
TRBJ1-4 TRBV6-5 ASSSPGGGEKLF
TRBJ1-2 TRBV9 ASSVTVGGWEDGYT
TRBJ1-1 TRBV7-2 ASSLGGFTEAF
TRBJ1-2 TRBV5-1 ASSRRGGYGYT